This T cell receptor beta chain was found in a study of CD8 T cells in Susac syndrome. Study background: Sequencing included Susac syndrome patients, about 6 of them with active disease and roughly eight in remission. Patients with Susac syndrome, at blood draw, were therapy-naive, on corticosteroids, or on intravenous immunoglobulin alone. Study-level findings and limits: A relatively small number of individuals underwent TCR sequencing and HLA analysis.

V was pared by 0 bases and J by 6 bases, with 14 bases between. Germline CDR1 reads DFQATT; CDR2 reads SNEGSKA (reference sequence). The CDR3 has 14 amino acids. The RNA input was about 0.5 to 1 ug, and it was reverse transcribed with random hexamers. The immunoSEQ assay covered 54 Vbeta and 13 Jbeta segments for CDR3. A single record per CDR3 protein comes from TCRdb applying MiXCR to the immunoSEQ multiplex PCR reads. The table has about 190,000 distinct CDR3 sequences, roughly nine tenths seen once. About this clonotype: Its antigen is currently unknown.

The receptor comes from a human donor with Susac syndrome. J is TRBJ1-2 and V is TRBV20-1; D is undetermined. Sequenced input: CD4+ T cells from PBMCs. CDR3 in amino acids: CSARDGLLGDGYTF. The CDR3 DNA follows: TGCAGTGCTAGAGATGGGCTTTTAGGAGATGGCTACACCTTC.